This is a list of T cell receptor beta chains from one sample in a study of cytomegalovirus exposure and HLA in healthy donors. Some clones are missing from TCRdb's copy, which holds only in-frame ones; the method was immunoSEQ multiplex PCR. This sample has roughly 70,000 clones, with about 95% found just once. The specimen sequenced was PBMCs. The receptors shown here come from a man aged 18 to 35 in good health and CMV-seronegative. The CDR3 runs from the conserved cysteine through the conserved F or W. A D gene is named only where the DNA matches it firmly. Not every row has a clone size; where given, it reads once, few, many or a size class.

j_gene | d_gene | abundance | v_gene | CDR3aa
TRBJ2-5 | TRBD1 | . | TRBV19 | CASSRPTGTGRETQYF
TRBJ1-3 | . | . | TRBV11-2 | CASSLATANSGNTIYF
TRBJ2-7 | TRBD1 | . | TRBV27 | CASSYTGGGYHEQYF
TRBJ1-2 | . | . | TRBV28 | CATLLPANYGYTF
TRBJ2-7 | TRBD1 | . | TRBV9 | CASSTAGGEQYF
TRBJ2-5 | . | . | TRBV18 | CASSPGGRGFVETQYF
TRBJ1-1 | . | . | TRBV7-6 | CASSQSGGGGMAQAFF
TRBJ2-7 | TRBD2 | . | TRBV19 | CASSIEAGGPYEQYF
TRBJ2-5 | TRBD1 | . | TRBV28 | CASSIRDSLQETQYF
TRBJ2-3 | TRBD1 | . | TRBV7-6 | CASSPTGQGTDTQYF
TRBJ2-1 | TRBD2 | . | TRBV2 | CASRGGVYHEQFF
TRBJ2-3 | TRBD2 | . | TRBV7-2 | CASSLIAGGPTDTQYF
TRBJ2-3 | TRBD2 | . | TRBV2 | CASYRETSGRYTDTQYF
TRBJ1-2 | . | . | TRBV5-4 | CASSLGQAFYGYTF
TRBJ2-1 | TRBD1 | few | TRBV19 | CASSTNRGGEQFF
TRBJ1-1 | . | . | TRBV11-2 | CASSLVAANTEAFF
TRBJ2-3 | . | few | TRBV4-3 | CASSRVPIRQSTDTQYF
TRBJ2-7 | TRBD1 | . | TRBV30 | CAWSVPTGGLSYEQYF
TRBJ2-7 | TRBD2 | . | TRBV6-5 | CASSYSGGGKQYF
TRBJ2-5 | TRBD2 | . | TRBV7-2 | CASSFSGGAETQYF
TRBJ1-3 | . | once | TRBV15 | CATSRERGWGNTIYF
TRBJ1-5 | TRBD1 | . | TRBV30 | CAWSVQGLLAKDQPQHF
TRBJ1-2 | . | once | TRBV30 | CASLEGYTF
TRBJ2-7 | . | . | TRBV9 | CASSPGGGAPYEQYF
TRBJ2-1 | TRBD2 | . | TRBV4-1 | CASSQESGVYNEQFF
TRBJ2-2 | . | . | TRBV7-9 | CASSLVSDSTGELFF
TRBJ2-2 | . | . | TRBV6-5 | CASTGQSTGELFF
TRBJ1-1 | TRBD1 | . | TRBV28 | CASSSPQTGTTEAFF
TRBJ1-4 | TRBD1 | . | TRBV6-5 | CASSPTGLGEKLFF
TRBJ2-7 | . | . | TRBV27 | CASSFTDAYEQYF
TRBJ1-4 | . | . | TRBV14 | CASSQASTAINEKLFF
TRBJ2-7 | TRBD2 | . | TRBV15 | CATSRRDMSSGGSQQYF
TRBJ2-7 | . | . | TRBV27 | CASSPAGPYEQYF
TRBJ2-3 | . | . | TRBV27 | CASSLRGTDTQYF